This T cell receptor (beta chain) was captured in a study of blood T cell repertoires in COVID-19. The germline V gene has CDR1 SGDLS and CDR2 YYNGEE. CDR3 length: 14 amino acids. Between the trimmed V and J ends, which lost 4 bases and 1 base, there was a span of 11 bases. The data were produced by immunoSEQ multiplex PCR, yet TCRdb's version contains in-frame clones alone and is incomplete. The table shows over 100,000 clones, with 75% to 90% occurring only once. Sequencing was performed on peripheral blood. The receptor's source is a woman aged 45-59 years with acute or convalescent COVID-19. The chain carries TRBV9 and TRBJ1-1, with a possible D match to TRBD1 (5 bases). CDR3 in amino acids: CASSQGSPNTEAFF. The CDR3, as DNA: TGTGCCAGCAGCCAGGGAAGCCCGAACACTGAAGCTTTCTTT. Together with reference TRBV9 and TRBJ1-1, the CDR3 gives the full variable domain: DSGVTQTPKHLITATGQRVTLRCSPRSGDLSVYWYQQSLDQGLQFLIQYYNGEERAKGNILERFSAQQFPDLHSELNLSSLELGDSALYFCASSQGSPNTEAFFGQGTRLTVV.